This entry concerns a single TCR beta chain. The data were produced by immunoSEQ multiplex PCR, yet TCRdb's version contains in-frame clones alone and is incomplete. Seen here are some 380,000 clones, more than 70% observed once, and the top ten hold 1% to 1.5%. The entry originates in a study of blood T cell repertoires in COVID-19. Study background: Sites across the United States, Italy and Spain contributed samples from acute and convalescent COVID-19. From T cells, B-cell-depleted T cells, or PBMCs came the material, which was cDNA or gDNA.

The sequence derives from a man aged 25 to 40 who had recovered from COVID-19. Sequenced: PBMCs or T cells enriched from blood (not recorded which).

In DNA form, the CDR3 reads TGTGCCAGCTCACCAGTAAATGAAAAACTGTTTTTT. Protein sequence: CASSPVNEKLFF. The chain combines TRBV18 with TRBJ1-4, with unresolved D. Trimming cost V 2 bases and J 5 bases, with 3 bases left between them. The CDR3 runs 12 residues. Germline lookup yields CDR1 KGHSH and CDR2 LQKENI.